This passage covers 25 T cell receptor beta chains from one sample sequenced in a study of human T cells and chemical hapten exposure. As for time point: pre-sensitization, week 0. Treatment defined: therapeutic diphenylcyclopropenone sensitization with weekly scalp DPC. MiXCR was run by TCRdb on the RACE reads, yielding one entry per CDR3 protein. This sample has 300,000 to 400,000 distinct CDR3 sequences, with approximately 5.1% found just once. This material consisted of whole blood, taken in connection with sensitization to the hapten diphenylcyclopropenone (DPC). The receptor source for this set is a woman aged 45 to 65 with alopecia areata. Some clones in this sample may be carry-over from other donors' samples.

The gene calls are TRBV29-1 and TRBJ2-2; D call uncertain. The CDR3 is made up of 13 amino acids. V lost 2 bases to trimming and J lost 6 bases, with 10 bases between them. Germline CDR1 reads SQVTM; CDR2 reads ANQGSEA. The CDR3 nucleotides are TGCAGCGTTGAAAAGGGAATGGCCGGGGAGCTGTTTTTT. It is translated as CSVEKGMAGELFF.

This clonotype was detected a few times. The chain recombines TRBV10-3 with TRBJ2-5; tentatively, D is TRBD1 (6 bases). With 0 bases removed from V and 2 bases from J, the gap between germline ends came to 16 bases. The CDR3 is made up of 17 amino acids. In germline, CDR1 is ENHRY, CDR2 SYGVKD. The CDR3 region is CAISESAQQGFQETQYF. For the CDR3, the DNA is TGTGCCATCAGTGAGTCGGCGCAACAGGGATTTCAAGAGACCCAGTACTTC.

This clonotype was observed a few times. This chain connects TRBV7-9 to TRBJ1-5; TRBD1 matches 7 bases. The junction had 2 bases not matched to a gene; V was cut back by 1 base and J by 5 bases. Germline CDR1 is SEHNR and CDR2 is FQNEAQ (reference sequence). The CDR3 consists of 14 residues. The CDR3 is CASSLEGADQPQHF. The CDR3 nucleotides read TGTGCCAGCAGCTTAGAGGGGGCGGATCAGCCCCAGCATTTT.

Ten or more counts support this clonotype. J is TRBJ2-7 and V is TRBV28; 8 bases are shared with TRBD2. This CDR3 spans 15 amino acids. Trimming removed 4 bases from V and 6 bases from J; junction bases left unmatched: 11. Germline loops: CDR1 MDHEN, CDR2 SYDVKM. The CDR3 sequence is CASSSIAGPSREQYF. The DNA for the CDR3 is TGTGCCAGCAGTTCAATAGCGGGGCCATCCCGCGAGCAGTACTTC.

Here the CDR3 reads CASSLETGTLAYEQYF. CDR3 coding DNA: TGCGCCAGCAGCTTGGAGACGGGTACCCTGGCCTACGAGCAGTACTTC. V usage is TRBV5-1 and J usage is TRBJ2-7; D gene ambiguous. The V end was cut by 0 bases, the J end by 2 bases, with 15 bases between. This CDR3 has 16 residues. The V gene's germline CDR1 is SGHRS and CDR2 YFSETQ.

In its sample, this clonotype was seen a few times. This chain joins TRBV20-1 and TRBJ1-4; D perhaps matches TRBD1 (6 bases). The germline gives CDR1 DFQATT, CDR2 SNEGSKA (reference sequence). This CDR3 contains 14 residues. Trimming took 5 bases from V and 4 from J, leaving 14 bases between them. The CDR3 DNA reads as TGCAGTGCTTACCGGACAGATTATAATGAAAAACTGTTTTTT. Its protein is CSAYRTDYNEKLFF.

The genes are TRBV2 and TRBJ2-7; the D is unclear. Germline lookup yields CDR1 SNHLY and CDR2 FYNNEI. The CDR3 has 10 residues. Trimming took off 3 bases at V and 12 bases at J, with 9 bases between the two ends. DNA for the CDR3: TGTGCCAGCAGTGAGGCCTCACTGTACTTC. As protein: CASSEASLYF.

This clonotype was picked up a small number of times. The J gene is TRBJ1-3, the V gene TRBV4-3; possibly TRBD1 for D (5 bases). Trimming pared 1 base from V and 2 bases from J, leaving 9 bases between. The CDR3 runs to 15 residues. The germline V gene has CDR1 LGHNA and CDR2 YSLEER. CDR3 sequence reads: CASSQGDRTGNTIYF. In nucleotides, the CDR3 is TGCGCCAGCAGCCAAGGAGACAGAACTGGAAACACCATATATTTT.

DNA of the CDR3: TGTGCCAGCAGTTACCTTCCGGGACAGGGCGACGAGCAGTACTTC. Residues: CASSYLPGQGDEQYF. V and J are TRBV6-5 and TRBJ2-7, with 9 bases aligning to TRBD1. V lost 2 bases to trimming and J lost 5 bases; unmatched junction nucleotides: 7. CDR1 and CDR2 (germline): MNHEY, SVGAGI. This CDR3 spans 15 amino acids.

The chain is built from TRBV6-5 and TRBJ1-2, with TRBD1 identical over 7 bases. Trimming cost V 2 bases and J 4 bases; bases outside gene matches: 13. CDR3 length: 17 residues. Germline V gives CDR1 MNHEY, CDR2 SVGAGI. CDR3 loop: CASSYAGSPGQSYGYTF. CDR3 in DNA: TGTGCCAGCAGTTACGCGGGATCCCCGGGACAGAGCTATGGCTACACCTTC.

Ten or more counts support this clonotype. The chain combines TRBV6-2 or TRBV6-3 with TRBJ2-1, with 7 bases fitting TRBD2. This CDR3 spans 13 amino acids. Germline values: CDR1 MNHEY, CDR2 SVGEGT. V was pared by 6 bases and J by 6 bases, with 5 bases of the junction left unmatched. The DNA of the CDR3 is TGTGCCAGCAGCTTAGCGGGCCCCAATGAGCAGTTCTTC. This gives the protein CASSLAGPNEQFF.

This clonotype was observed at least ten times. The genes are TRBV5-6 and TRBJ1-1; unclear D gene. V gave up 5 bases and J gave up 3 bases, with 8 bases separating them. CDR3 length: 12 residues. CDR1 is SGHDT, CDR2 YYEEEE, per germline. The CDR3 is CASSYRDTEAFF. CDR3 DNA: TGTGCCAGCAGTTACCGGGACACTGAAGCTTTCTTT. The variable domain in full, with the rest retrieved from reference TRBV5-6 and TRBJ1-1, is DAGVTQSPTHLIKTRGQQVTLRCSPKSGHDTVSWYQQALGQGPQFIFQYYEEEERQRGNFPDRFSGHQFPNYSSELNVNALLLGDSALYLCASSYRDTEAFFGQGTRLTVV.

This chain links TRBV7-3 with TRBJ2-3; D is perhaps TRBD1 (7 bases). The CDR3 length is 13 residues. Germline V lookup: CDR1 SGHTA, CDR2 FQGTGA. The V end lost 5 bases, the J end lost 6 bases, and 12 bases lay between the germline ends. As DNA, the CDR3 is TGTGCCAGCAGCGGAGGGGGCGCGGATACGCAGTATTTT. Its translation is CASSGGGADTQYF.

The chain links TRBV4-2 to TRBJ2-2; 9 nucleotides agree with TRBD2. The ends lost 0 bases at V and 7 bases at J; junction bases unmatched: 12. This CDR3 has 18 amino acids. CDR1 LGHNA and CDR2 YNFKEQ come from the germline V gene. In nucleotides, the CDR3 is TGTGCCAGCAGCCAAGATGAGAGCGGGAGGTCCCCTGGCGGGGAGCTGTTTTTT. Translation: CASSQDESGRSPGGELFF.

The CDR3 region is CASTTGGHVSNQPQHF. The CDR3 nucleotides are TGTGCCAGCACGACAGGGGGCCATGTTAGCAATCAGCCCCAGCATTTT. V gene TRBV28 combines with J gene TRBJ1-5; 10 bases are a match to TRBD1. The germline CDR1 and CDR2 sequences are MDHEN and SYDVKM. This CDR3 is built from 16 residues. Trimming took 7 bases from V and 0 from J; bases not matched to a gene: 6.

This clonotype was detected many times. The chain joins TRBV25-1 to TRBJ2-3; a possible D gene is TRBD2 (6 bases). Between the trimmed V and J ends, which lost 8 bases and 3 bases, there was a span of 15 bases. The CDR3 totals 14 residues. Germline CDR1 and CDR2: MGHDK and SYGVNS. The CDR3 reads CASSDGSSTDTQYF. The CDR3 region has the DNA TGTGCCAGCTCAGACGGGAGCAGTACAGATACGCAGTATTTT.

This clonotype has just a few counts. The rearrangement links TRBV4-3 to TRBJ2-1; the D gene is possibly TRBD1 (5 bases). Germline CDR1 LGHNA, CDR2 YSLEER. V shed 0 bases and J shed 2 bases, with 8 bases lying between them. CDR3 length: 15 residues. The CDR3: CASSQEGAAYNEQFF. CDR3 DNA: TGCGCCAGCAGCCAAGAAGGGGCAGCCTACAATGAGCAGTTCTTC.

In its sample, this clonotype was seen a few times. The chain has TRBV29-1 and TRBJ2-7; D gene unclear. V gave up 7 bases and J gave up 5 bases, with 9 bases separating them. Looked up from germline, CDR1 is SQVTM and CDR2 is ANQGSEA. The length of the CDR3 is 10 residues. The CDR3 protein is CSALGHEQYF. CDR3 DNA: TGCAGCGCCCTTGGGCACGAGCAGTACTTC.

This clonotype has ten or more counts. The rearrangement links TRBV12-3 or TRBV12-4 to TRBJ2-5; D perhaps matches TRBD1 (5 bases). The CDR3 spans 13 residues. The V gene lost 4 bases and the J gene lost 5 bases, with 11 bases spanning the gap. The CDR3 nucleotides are TGTGCCAGCAGTTCCAGGGTCGGGGAGACCCAGTACTTC. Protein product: CASSSRVGETQYF.

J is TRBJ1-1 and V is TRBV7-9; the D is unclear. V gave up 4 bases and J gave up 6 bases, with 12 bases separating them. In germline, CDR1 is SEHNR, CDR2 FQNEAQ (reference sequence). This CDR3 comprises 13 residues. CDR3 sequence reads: CASSSPGPPEAFF. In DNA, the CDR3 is TGTGCCAGCAGCTCACCTGGCCCCCCTGAAGCTTTCTTT.

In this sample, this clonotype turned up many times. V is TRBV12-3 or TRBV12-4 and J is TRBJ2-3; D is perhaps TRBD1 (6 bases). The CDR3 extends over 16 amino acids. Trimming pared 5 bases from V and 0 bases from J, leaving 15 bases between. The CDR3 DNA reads TGTGCCAGCAGTCCCCAGGGGCCCCTAAGCACAGATACGCAGTATTTT. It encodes CASSPQGPLSTDTQYF.

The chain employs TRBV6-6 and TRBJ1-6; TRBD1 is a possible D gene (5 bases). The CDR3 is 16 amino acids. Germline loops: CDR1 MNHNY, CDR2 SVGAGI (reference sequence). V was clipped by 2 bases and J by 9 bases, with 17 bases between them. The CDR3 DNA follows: TGTGCCAGCAGTTACCCCGATCCTGGGGCCGTTTCACCCCTCCACTTT. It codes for CASSYPDPGAVSPLHF.

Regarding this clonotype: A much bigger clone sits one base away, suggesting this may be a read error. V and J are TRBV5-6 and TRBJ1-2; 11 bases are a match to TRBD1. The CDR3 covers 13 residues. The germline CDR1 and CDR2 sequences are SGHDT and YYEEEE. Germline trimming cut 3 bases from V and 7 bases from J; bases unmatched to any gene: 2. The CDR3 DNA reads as TGTGCCAGCAGCTCCGGGACAGGGGGTGGCTACACCTTC. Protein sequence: CASSSGTGGGYTF.

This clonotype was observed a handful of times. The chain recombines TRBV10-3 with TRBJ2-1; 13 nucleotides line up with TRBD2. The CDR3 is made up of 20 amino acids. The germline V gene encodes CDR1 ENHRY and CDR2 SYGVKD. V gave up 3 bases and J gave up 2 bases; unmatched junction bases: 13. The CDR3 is CAISDSPGLAGSFAYNEQFF. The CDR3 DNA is TGTGCCATCAGTGACAGTCCGGGACTAGCGGGATCTTTTGCCTACAATGAGCAGTTCTTC.

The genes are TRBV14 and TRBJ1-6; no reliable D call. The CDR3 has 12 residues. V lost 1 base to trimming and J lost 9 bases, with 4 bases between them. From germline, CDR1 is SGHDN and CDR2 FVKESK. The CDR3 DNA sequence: TGTGCCAGCAGCCAAGGATCTTCACCCCTCCACTTT. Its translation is CASSQGSSPLHF.